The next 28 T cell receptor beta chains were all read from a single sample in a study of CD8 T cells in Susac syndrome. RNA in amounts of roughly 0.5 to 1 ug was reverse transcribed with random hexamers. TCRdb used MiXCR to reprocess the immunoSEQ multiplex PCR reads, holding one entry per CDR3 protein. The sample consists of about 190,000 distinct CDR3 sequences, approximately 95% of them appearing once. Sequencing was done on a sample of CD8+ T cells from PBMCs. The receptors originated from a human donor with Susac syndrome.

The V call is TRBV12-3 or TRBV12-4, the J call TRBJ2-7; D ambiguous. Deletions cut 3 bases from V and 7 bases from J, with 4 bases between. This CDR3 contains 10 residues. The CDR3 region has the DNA TGTGCCAGCAGTTTGAGAGAGCAGTACTTC. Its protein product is CASSLREQYF.

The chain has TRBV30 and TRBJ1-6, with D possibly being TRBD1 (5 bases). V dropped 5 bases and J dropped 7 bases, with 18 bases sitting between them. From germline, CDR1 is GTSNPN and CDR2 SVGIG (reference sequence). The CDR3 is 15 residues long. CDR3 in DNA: TGTGCCTGGCAGGAAGGGGTTTTGCTCAATTCACCCCTCCACTTT. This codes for CAWQEGVLLNSPLHF.

Here the CDR3 DNA reads TGTGCCAGCAGCCTAAGTGGGGGGAATTACAATGAGCAGTTCTTC. Protein sequence: CASSLSGGNYNEQFF. This chain joins TRBV6-5 and TRBJ2-1; D might be TRBD2 (6 bases). The CDR3 is 15 residues long. Germline loops: CDR1 MNHEY, CDR2 SVGAGI. V was clipped by 6 bases and J by 4 bases, with 16 bases between them.

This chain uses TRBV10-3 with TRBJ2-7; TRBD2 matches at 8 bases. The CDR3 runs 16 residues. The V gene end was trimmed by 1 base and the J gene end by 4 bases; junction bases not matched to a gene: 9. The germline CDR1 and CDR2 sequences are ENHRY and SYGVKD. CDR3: CAISELTGGPLYEQYF. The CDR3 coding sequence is TGTGCCATCAGTGAGTTAACGGGGGGGCCTCTGTACGAGCAGTACTTC.

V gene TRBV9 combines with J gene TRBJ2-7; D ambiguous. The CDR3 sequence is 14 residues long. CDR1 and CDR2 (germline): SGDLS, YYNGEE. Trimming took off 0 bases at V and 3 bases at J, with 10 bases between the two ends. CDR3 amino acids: CASSVAGANYEQYF. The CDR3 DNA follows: TGTGCCAGCAGCGTAGCGGGTGCGAACTACGAGCAGTACTTC.

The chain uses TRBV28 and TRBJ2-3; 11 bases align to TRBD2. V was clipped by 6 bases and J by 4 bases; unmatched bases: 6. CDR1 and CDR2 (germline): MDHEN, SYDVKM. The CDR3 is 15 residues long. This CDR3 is CASSLLAGVADTQYF. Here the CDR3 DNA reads TGTGCCAGCAGCCTACTAGCGGGAGTAGCAGATACGCAGTATTTT.

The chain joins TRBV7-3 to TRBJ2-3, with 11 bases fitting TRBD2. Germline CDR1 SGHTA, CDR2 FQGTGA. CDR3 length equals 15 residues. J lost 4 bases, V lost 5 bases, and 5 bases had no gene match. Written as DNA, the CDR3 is TGTGCCAGCAGCCTTAGCGGGGGGGCCTCAGATACGCAGTATTTT. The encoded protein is CASSLSGGASDTQYF.

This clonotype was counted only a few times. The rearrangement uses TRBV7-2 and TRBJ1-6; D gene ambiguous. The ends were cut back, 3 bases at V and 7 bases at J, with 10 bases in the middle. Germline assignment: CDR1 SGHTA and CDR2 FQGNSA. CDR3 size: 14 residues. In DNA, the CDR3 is TGTGCCAGCAGCTTGGGATTGGGGAATTCACCCCTCCACTTT. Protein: CASSLGLGNSPLHF.

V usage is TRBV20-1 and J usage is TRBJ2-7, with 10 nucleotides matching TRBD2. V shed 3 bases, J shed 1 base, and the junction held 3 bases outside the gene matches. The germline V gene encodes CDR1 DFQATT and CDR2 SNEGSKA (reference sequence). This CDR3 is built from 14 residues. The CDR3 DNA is TGCAGTGCTAGGAGCGGGAGGGGGTCCTACGAGCAGTACTTC. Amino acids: CSARSGRGSYEQYF.

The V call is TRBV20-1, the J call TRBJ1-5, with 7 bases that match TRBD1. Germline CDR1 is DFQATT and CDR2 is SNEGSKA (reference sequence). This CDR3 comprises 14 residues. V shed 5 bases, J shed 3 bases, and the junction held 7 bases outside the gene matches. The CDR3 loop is CSASGTDYNQPQHF. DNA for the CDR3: TGCAGTGCTTCCGGGACAGACTACAATCAGCCCCAGCATTTT.

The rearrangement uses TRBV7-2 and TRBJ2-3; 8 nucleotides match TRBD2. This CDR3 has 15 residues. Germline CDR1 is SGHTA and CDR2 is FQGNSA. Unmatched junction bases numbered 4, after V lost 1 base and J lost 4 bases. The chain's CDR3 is CASSLGTGGPDTQYF. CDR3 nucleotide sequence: TGTGCCAGCAGCTTAGGTACGGGGGGGCCAGATACGCAGTATTTT.

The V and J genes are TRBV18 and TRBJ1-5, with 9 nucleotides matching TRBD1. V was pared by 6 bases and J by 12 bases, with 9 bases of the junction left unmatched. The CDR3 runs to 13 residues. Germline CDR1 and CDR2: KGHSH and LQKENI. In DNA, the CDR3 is TGTGCCAGCTCTACAGGGGGCTCAGAGTTCCAGCATTTT. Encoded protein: CASSTGGSEFQHF.

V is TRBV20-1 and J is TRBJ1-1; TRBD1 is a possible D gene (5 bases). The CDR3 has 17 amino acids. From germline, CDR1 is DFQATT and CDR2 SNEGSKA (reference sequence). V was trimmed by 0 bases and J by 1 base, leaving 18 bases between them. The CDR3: CSARDMMRQHPNTEAFF. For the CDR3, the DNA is TGCAGTGCTAGAGACATGATGCGACAGCACCCGAACACTGAAGCTTTCTTT.

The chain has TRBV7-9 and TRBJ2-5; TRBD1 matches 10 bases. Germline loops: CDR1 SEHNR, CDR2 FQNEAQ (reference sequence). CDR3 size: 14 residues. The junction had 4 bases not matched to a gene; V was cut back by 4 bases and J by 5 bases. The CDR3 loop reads CASSWTGGMETQYF. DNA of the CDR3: TGTGCCAGCAGCTGGACAGGGGGAATGGAGACCCAGTACTTC.

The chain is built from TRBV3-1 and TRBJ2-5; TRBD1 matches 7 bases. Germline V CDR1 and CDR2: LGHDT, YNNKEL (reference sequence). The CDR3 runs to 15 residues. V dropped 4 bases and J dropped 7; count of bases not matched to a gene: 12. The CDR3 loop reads CASSLGQSQGGTQYF. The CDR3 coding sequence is TGTGCCAGCAGCCTGGGACAGAGCCAAGGGGGGACCCAGTACTTC.

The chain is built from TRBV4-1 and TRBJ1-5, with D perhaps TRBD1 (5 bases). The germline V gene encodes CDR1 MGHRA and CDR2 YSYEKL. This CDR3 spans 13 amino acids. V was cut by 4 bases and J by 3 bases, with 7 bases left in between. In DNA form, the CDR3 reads TGCGCCAGCAGCCCAGGGCTCAATCAGCCCCAGCATTTT. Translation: CASSPGLNQPQHF.

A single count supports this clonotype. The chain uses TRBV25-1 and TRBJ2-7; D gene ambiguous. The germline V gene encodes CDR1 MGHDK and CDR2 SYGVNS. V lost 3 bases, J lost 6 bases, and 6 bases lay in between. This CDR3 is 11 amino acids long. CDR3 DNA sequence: TGTGCCAGCAGTGACTACGGCGAGCAGTACTTC. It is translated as CASSDYGEQYF.

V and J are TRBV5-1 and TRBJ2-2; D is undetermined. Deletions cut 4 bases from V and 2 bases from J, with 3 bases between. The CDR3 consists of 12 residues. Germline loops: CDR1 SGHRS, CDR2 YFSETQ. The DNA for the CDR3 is TGCGCCAGCAGCATAAACACCGGGGAGCTGTTTTTT. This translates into CASSINTGELFF.

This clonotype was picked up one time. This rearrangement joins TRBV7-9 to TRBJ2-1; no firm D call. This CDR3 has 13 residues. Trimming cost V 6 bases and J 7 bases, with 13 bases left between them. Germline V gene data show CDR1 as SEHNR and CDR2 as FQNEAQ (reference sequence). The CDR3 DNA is TGTGCCAGCAGTGGGGTTAACTCAAATGAGCAGTTCTTC. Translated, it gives CASSGVNSNEQFF.

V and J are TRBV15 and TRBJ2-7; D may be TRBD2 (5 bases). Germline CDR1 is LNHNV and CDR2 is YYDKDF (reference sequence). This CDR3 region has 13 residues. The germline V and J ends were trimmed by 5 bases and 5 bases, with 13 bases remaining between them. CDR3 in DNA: TGTGCCACCAGCTTTACGGGGTTCAACGAGCAGTACTTC. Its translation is CATSFTGFNEQYF.

CDR3 loop: CASSLARPDEQFF. The CDR3, as DNA: TGTGCCAGCAGCTTAGCGCGGCCGGATGAGCAGTTCTTC. V is TRBV7-9 and J is TRBJ2-1; D gene unclear. The germline gives CDR1 SEHNR, CDR2 FQNEAQ (reference sequence). The CDR3 is made up of 13 amino acids. V was shortened by 0 bases and J by 8 bases, with 8 bases between the two germline ends.

CDR3 residues: CASSEGGAGYEQYF. The CDR3 DNA reads TGTGCCAGCAGCGAGGGGGGGGCCGGGTACGAGCAGTACTTC. The rearrangement links TRBV9 to TRBJ2-7; D might be TRBD2 (7 bases). V gave up 3 bases and J gave up 4 bases, with 14 bases separating them. The CDR3 has 14 amino acids. The germline V gene has CDR1 SGDLS and CDR2 YYNGEE.

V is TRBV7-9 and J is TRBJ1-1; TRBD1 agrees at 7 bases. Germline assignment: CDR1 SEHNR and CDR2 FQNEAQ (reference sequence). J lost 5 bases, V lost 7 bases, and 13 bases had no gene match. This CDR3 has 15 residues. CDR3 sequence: CASTYSTGEGTEAFF. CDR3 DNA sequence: TGTGCCAGCACCTATAGTACAGGGGAGGGGACTGAAGCTTTCTTT. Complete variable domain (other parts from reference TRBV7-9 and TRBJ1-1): DTGVSQNPRHKITKRGQNVTFRCDPISEHNRLYWYRQTLGQGPEFLTYFQNEAQLEKSRLLSDRFSAERPKGSFSTLEIQRTEQGDSAMYLCASTYSTGEGTEAFFGQGTRLTVV.

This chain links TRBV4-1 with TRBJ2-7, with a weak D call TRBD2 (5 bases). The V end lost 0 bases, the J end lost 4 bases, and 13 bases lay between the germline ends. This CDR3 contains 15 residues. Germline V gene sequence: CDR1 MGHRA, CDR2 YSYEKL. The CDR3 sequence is CASSQDWGEGYEQYF. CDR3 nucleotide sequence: TGCGCCAGCAGCCAAGATTGGGGTGAGGGATACGAGCAGTACTTC.

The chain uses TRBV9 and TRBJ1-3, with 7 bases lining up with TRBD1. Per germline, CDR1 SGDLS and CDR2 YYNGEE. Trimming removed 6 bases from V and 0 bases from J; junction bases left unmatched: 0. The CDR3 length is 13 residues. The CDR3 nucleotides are TGTGCCAGCAAGGGGGCCTCTGGAAACACCATATATTTT. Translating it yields CASKGASGNTIYF.

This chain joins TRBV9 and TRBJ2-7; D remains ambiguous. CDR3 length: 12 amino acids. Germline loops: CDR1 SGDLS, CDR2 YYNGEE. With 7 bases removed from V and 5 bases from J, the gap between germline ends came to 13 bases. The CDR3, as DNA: TGTGCCAGCGCTGGGGATGGAGACGAGCAGTACTTC. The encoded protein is CASAGDGDEQYF.

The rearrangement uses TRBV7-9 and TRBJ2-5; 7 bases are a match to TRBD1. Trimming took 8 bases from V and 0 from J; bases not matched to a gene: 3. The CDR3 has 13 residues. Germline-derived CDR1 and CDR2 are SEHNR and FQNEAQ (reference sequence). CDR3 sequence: CASQGEYQETQYF. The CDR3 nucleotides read TGTGCCAGCCAGGGGGAGTACCAAGAGACCCAGTACTTC.

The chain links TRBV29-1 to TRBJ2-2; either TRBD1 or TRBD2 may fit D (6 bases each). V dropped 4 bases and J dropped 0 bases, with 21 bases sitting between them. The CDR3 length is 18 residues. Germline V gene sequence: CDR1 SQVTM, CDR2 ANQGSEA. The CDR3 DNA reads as TGCAGCGTTGGGAGGGGGAACCCAGAATATTCGAACACCGGGGAGCTGTTTTTT. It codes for CSVGRGNPEYSNTGELFF.